This TCR beta chain stems from a study of CD8+ T cells in alopecia areata. Study at large: Recipient mice, approximately 7-11-week-old female C3H/HeJ animals, received skin from roughly 6-13-month-old C3H/HeJ graft donors with spontaneous alopecia. Study-wide findings and caveats: More clonal than normal scalp was lesional scalp, particularly alopecia totalis/universalis.

As the sequencing template, cDNA was produced by extracting RNA and reverse transcribing it. Only in-frame clones appear in the TCRdb table, and some are missing; sequencing was by immunoSEQ multiplex PCR. The profile covers approximately 300,000 clones, none occurring a single time. Per germline, CDR1 NSHNY and CDR2 SYGAGN. With V trimmed by 5 bases and J by 0 bases, 4 bases remained unmatched. The CDR3 runs 14 residues. Worth noting for this clone: What it binds is not known. Gene and germline names: mouse. The missing CDR3 end, 4 residues past where the read stops, is filled in from the germline J gene. The same CDR3 is also encoded by other DNA sequences in this sample.

The pooled cutaneous lymph node cells were sorted using several markers (CD4, CD8alpha, NKG2D, NKG2ACE and others). V is TRBV13-1 and J is TRBJ2-7, with TRBD2 matching over 8 bases. Sequencing input: CD4+ T cells sorted from a lymph node. The sequence derives from a C3H/HeJ mouse with alopecia areata. MHC haplotype: H2-k. CDR3 amino acids: CASRAGGSSYEQYF. The CDR3 bases that were read are TGTGCCAGCAGGGCTGGGGGGAGCTCCTAT.